The next 21 T cell receptor beta chains were all read from a single sample in a study of identical twins. TCRdb called the 5' RACE reads again in MiXCR, with one record for every CDR3 protein. The table shows approximately 700,000 distinct CDR3 sequences, with over 5% occurring only once. Sample: naive T cells sorted from blood. Receptor source: a man aged 18-30 years in good health.

The V call is TRBV20-1, the J call TRBJ1-5; D may be TRBD1 (5 bases). The germline V gene has CDR1 DFQATT and CDR2 SNEGSKA (reference sequence). V was shortened by 4 bases and J by 0 bases, with 7 bases between the two germline ends. The CDR3 extends over 13 amino acids. The CDR3 loop is CSAKGNSNQPQHF. The CDR3 DNA sequence: TGCAGTGCTAAGGGGAATAGCAATCAGCCCCAGCATTTT.

This clonotype was recorded at least ten times. V usage is TRBV6-1 and J usage is TRBJ2-5, with TRBD1 matching 7 bases. V shed 4 bases, J shed 1 base, and the junction held 12 bases outside the gene matches. Germline-derived CDR1 and CDR2 are MNHNS and SASEGT. The CDR3 spans 17 residues. CDR3 DNA sequence: TGTGCCAGCAGTGGCCTCCTAAAAGGGACAGTCCAAGAGACCCAGTACTTC. Residues: CASSGLLKGTVQETQYF.

This clonotype was observed a few times. The rearrangement links TRBV6-5 to TRBJ1-2, with TRBD1 matching over 8 bases. Germline CDR1 reads MNHEY; CDR2 reads SVGAGI. Losses at the gene ends were 2 bases for V and 1 base for J; bases not matched to a gene: 3. The CDR3 consists of 15 residues. CDR3 DNA sequence: TGTGCCAGCAGTTACAGGACAGGGAATAACTATGGCTACACCTTC. It specifies CASSYRTGNNYGYTF.

This clonotype appeared many times. This chain joins TRBV12-3 or TRBV12-4 and TRBJ1-1, with D unclear. The CDR3 is made up of 11 amino acids. V was shortened by 3 bases and J by 4 bases, with 3 bases between the two germline ends. CDR3 sequence reads: CASSFITEAFF. DNA of the CDR3: TGTGCCAGCAGTTTTATCACTGAAGCTTTCTTT.

This clonotype was seen ten or more times. J is TRBJ2-1 and V is TRBV24-1; the D gene could be TRBD1 or TRBD2 (5 bases each). CDR1 and CDR2 from the germline V gene are KGHDR and SFDVKD. The CDR3 is 17 residues long. V was cut by 6 bases and J by 1 base, with 18 bases left in between. The CDR3: CATSLTGGVGSYNEQFF. The CDR3 DNA follows: TGTGCCACCAGTTTGACTGGGGGAGTAGGGTCCTACAATGAGCAGTTCTTC.

This clonotype was counted only a few times. The rearrangement uses TRBV10-1 and TRBJ2-7; D might be TRBD1 (6 bases). Germline assignment: CDR1 WNHNN and CDR2 SYGVQD (reference sequence). The CDR3 consists of 14 residues. The V gene lost 9 bases and the J gene lost 0 bases, with 15 bases spanning the gap. CDR3 coding DNA: TGCGCCAGACAGGGCACAGGAAGCTCCTACGAGCAGTACGTC. It encodes CARQGTGSSYEQYV.

The gene calls are TRBV5-1 and TRBJ2-3; TRBD2 aligns across 8 bases. The CDR3 has 17 amino acids. The V segment lost 1 base and the J segment 2 bases; nucleotides outside the gene matches: 9. Germline assignment: CDR1 SGHRS and CDR2 YFSETQ. As DNA, the CDR3 is TGCGCCAGCAGCTTGTCAGGGGCGGGAGGTGCCACAGATACGCAGTATTTT. As protein: CASSLSGAGGATDTQYF.

This clonotype was picked up many times. The chain recombines TRBV12-3 or TRBV12-4 with TRBJ1-5, with D possibly being TRBD1 (6 bases). The ends were cut back, 6 bases at V and 2 bases at J, with 17 bases in the middle. The CDR3 length is 16 residues. CDR3 nucleotide sequence: TGTGCCAGCAGCCCGATTAAGGGGGAAGGCAATCAGCCCCAGCATTTT. Translation gives CASSPIKGEGNQPQHF.

This clonotype came up many times. The rearrangement joins TRBV20-1 to TRBJ1-2; unclear D gene. The germline CDR1 and CDR2 sequences are DFQATT and SNEGSKA (reference sequence). The CDR3 totals 13 residues. Here the CDR3 reads CSGSGPANYGYTF. The CDR3 nucleotides are TGCAGCGGCTCCGGGCCCGCCAACTATGGCTACACCTTC.

Ten or more counts support this clonotype. This chain connects TRBV27 to TRBJ2-1, with TRBD1 matching 7 bases. The length of the CDR3 is 14 residues. Germline values: CDR1 MNHEY, CDR2 SMNVEV (reference sequence). The trim removed 5 bases at V and 6 bases at J, leaving 7 bases unmatched. The CDR3 here is CASSPTGSGNEQFF. As DNA, the CDR3 is TGTGCCAGCAGTCCGACAGGGTCGGGCAATGAGCAGTTCTTC.

This clonotype occurred many times. The genes are TRBV6-5 and TRBJ2-5; D unclear. This CDR3 is built from 13 residues. The germline CDR1 and CDR2 sequences are MNHEY and SVGAGI. The V end was cut by 2 bases, the J end by 1 base, with 5 bases between. The CDR3 DNA follows: TGTGCCAGCAGTTACAGTTCCCAAGAGACCCAGTACTTC. Protein: CASSYSSQETQYF.

This clonotype has ten or more counts. The rearrangement joins TRBV29-1 to TRBJ2-3; a possible D gene is TRBD2 (6 bases). CDR1 is SQVTM and CDR2 is ANQGSEA in the germline V gene. This CDR3 comprises 13 residues. Trimming left V 7 bases short and J 5 bases short, with 16 bases between. CDR3 sequence reads: CSAVGREEDTQYF. DNA of the CDR3: TGCAGCGCCGTAGGTAGGGAGGAAGATACGCAGTATTTT.

Ten or more counts support this clonotype. The chain couples TRBV4-3 to TRBJ2-7; weak D call: TRBD1 (5 bases). This CDR3 spans 13 amino acids. The germline V and J ends were trimmed by 4 bases and 3 bases, with 10 bases remaining between them. CDR1 is LGHNA, CDR2 YSLEER, per germline. CDR3 amino acids: CASSPGRDYEQYF. The DNA for the CDR3 is TGCGCCAGCAGCCCGGGCAGGGACTACGAGCAGTACTTC.

At least ten counts were recorded for this clonotype. The V gene is TRBV7-9, the J gene TRBJ2-1; TRBD2 is a possible D gene (6 bases). Germline assignment: CDR1 SEHNR and CDR2 FQNEAQ (reference sequence). The V end lost 4 bases, the J end lost 6 bases, and 19 bases lay between the germline ends. The CDR3 runs to 16 residues. This CDR3 is CASSSGPGLGSNEQFF. The CDR3 bases are TGTGCCAGCAGCTCCGGACCGGGACTGGGTTCCAATGAGCAGTTCTTC.

The genes are TRBV6-5 and TRBJ2-3; TRBD2 matches at 9 bases. The CDR3 totals 19 residues. The V gene's germline CDR1 is MNHEY and CDR2 SVGAGI. The V gene end was trimmed by 2 bases and the J gene end by 0 bases; junction bases not matched to a gene: 12. CDR3 sequence: CASSYRGPLAGHSTDTQYF. DNA of the CDR3: TGTGCCAGCAGTTACCGTGGGCCCCTAGCGGGACATAGCACAGATACGCAGTATTTT.

The chain carries TRBV2 and TRBJ2-7, with 7 bases aligning to TRBD1. Trimming cost V 6 bases and J 6 bases; bases outside gene matches: 14. This CDR3 is built from 15 residues. CDR1 and CDR2 (germline): SNHLY, FYNNEI. The DNA for the CDR3 is TGTGCCAGCAGCACACGTCGGGACAGTACGAGCGAGCAGTACTTC. Translating it yields CASSTRRDSTSEQYF.

This clonotype was detected only a few times. This chain connects TRBV4-2 to TRBJ1-1; D possibly corresponds to TRBD1 (6 bases). Germline CDR1 is LGHNA and CDR2 is YNFKEQ. The CDR3 is made up of 14 amino acids. Trimming shortened V by 0 bases and J by 11 bases, and 16 bases separated the two germline ends. The CDR3 DNA sequence: TGTGCCAGCAGCCAAGATCGATCGGGGGCTGTGGCTTTCTTT. Translation: CASSQDRSGAVAFF.

This clonotype was seen a handful of times. As DNA, the CDR3 is TGCGCCAGCAGCCCTGGGTCGAGCACAGATACGCAGTATTTT. It translates to CASSPGSSTDTQYF. This chain joins TRBV4-1 and TRBJ2-3, with D hard to call. The V end lost 4 bases, the J end lost 0 bases, and 8 bases lay between the germline ends. CDR1 is MGHRA, CDR2 YSYEKL, per germline. The CDR3 consists of 14 residues.

This clonotype has at least ten counts. The chain recombines TRBV10-3 with TRBJ2-3, with 10 bases identical to TRBD1. The CDR3 consists of 15 residues. Looked up from germline, CDR1 is ENHRY and CDR2 is SYGVKD. The J segment lost 5 bases and the V segment lost 3 bases, leaving 5 bases of the junction unmatched. The CDR3 region is CAISDRQGAGDTQYF. CDR3 sequence (DNA): TGTGCCATCAGTGATAGACAGGGGGCGGGAGATACGCAGTATTTT.

The chain uses TRBV7-8 and TRBJ2-7; 11 bases match TRBD1. CDR3 size: 15 residues. In germline, CDR1 is SGHVS, CDR2 FQNEAQ. Germline trimming cut 8 bases from V and 6 bases from J; bases unmatched to any gene: 12. In nucleotides, the CDR3 is TGTGCCAGCTCGGCAGCTGGACAGGGGGCGTTCGAGCAGTACTTC. The encoded protein is CASSAAGQGAFEQYF.

This clonotype came up a few times. This chain connects TRBV25-1 to TRBJ1-3; TRBD1 is a possible D gene (6 bases). Germline V CDR1 and CDR2: MGHDK, SYGVNS. Deletions cut 0 bases from V and 3 bases from J, with 21 bases between. The CDR3 sequence is 19 residues long. The CDR3 reads CASSEYTTGLWDNGNTIYF. The DNA for the CDR3 is TGTGCCAGCAGTGAATATACAACGGGTTTATGGGACAATGGAAACACCATATATTTT.